These 17 T cell receptor beta chains were sequenced from one sample in a study of T-cell reconstitution after alpha-beta-depleted transplantation in children. Unique molecular identifiers were incorporated into the prepared TCRbeta library. TCRdb independently ran MiXCR on the PCR reads; one entry per CDR3 protein. This table holds 350,000 to 500,000 distinct CDR3 sequences, 43% found once. The sequences come from PBMCs, collected before TCRalphabeta/CD19-depleted stem cell transplant. These receptor sequences come from a girl aged 2 to 10 with aplastic anemia, due to receive a stem cell transplant.

Only a few counts were recorded for this clonotype. The chain is built from TRBV21-1 and TRBJ2-4; TRBD2 is the table's D call, not checked against the DNA. TRBV21-1 is a documented pseudogene. This CDR3 spans 13 amino acids. CDR3 amino acids: CASSVRGLNIQYF. CDR3 bases: TGTGCCAGCAGCGTGAGAGGACTGAACATTCAGTACTTC.

This chain connects TRBV12-3 or TRBV12-4 to TRBJ1-2; D is possibly TRBD1 (5 bases). CDR3 length: 12 residues. The V end was cut by 6 bases, the J end by 11 bases, with 16 bases between. In DNA, the CDR3 is TGTGCCAGCAGCTCACCAGGGACCTCGTACACCTTC. It yields the protein CASSSPGTSYTF.

The chain is built from TRBV4-3 and TRBJ2-2, with 16 bases identical to TRBD2. The CDR3 is 18 residues long. Trimming removed 3 bases from V and 3 bases from J; junction bases left unmatched: 4. Germline lookup yields CDR1 LGHNA and CDR2 YSLEER. CDR3 sequence (DNA): TGCGCCAGCAGCCAGGGACTAGCGGGAGGGCCGTACACCGGGGAGCTGTTTTTT. Protein product: CASSQGLAGGPYTGELFF.

This clonotype was seen many times. The V call is TRBV20-1, the J call TRBJ2-5; no firm D call. Trimming shortened V by 8 bases and J by 4 bases, and 11 bases separated the two germline ends. Looked up from germline, CDR1 is DFQATT and CDR2 is SNEGSKA (reference sequence). This CDR3 comprises 11 residues. Here the CDR3 DNA reads TGCAGTTGGGGTTGGGGAGAGACCCAGTACTTC. As protein: CSWGWGETQYF.

V gene TRBV5-1 combines with J gene TRBJ2-5; D ambiguous. Germline lookup yields CDR1 SGHRS and CDR2 YFSETQ. With 5 bases removed from V and 1 base from J, the gap between germline ends came to 9 bases. The CDR3 is 13 residues long. CDR3 sequence (DNA): TGCGCCAGCAGGGGATCGGTCCAAGAGACCCAGTACTTC. Its protein product is CASRGSVQETQYF.

The V call is TRBV4-1, the J call TRBJ2-1; TRBD2 is a possible D gene (6 bases). Germline V gives CDR1 MGHRA, CDR2 YSYEKL. CDR3 length: 15 residues. The V and J ends lost 2 bases and 6 bases respectively, with 14 bases between them. The CDR3 here is CASSQPGLVLNEQFF. The DNA of the CDR3 is TGCGCCAGCAGCCAACCGGGACTCGTCCTCAATGAGCAGTTCTTC.

The rearrangement uses TRBV20-1 and TRBJ2-3, with D hard to call. Looked up from germline, CDR1 is DFQATT and CDR2 is SNEGSKA (reference sequence). Trimming cost V 7 bases and J 3 bases, with 14 bases left between them. The CDR3 sequence is 13 residues long. The CDR3 sequence is CSELDQKTDTQYF. The CDR3 DNA reads TGCAGTGAGTTGGACCAAAAAACAGATACGCAGTATTTT.

The V gene is TRBV7-3, the J gene TRBJ2-2; 15 nucleotides match TRBD2. With V trimmed by 5 bases and J by 4 bases, 2 bases remained unmatched. Germline V gene sequence: CDR1 SGHTA, CDR2 FQGTGA. The CDR3 covers 16 residues. This CDR3 reads CASSRTSGRGTGELFF. The CDR3 nucleotides are TGTGCCAGCAGCCGGACTAGCGGGAGGGGCACCGGGGAGCTGTTTTTT.

The table lists this clonotype with many counts. The genes are TRBV4-3 and TRBJ2-5, with D tentatively TRBD2 (5 bases). V was shortened by 0 bases and J by 5 bases, with 13 bases between the two germline ends. CDR1 is LGHNA and CDR2 is YSLEER in the germline V gene. This CDR3 has 15 amino acids. The CDR3 sequence: CASSQEPGILETQYF. The CDR3 region has the DNA TGCGCCAGCAGCCAAGAACCGGGGATCCTGGAGACCCAGTACTTC.

This clonotype was detected many times. The chain couples TRBV28 to TRBJ2-7; D remains unclear. Trimming cost V 3 bases and J 0 bases, with 6 bases left between them. The CDR3 contains 13 residues. CDR1 is MDHEN, CDR2 SYDVKM, per germline. The CDR3 here is CASSLQASYEQYF. The CDR3 bases are TGTGCCAGCAGTTTGCAGGCCTCCTACGAGCAGTACTTC. The variable domain in full, completed from reference TRBV28 and TRBJ2-7, reads DVKVTQSSRYLVKRTGEKVFLECVQDMDHENMFWYRQDPGLGLRLIYFSYDVKMKEKGDIPEGYSVSREKKERFSLILESASTNQTSMYLCASSLQASYEQYFGPGTRLTVT.

At least ten counts were recorded for this clonotype. The chain links TRBV7-2 to TRBJ1-2, with D unclear. Per the germline V gene, CDR1 is SGHTA and CDR2 is FQGNSA. The V end was cut by 6 bases, the J end by 4 bases, with 12 bases between. This CDR3 is 13 amino acids long. The CDR3 reads CASRKVVGYGYTF. In DNA, the CDR3 is TGTGCCAGCAGGAAGGTTGTCGGCTATGGCTACACCTTC.

This clonotype was detected ten times or more. The genes are TRBV7-2 and TRBJ2-2; TRBD2 agrees at 7 bases. Germline V gene sequence: CDR1 SGHTA, CDR2 FQGNSA. V lost 1 base to trimming and J lost 5 bases; unmatched junction nucleotides: 7. This CDR3 spans 16 amino acids. The CDR3 DNA reads as TGTGCCAGCAGCTTAGTCCCAGCGGGAAGAACCGGGGAGCTGTTTTTT. Translation gives CASSLVPAGRTGELFF.

The rearrangement joins TRBV30 to TRBJ2-1; D is possibly TRBD2 (5 bases). The germline V and J ends were trimmed by 3 bases and 3 bases, with 12 bases remaining between them. From germline, CDR1 is GTSNPN and CDR2 SVGIG (reference sequence). CDR3 length equals 14 residues. The CDR3, as DNA: TGTGCCTGGAGATCTCTCGCGGGCTACAATGAGCAGTTCTTC. This translates into CAWRSLAGYNEQFF.

The chain links TRBV23-1 to TRBJ2-1; 7 bases are a match to TRBD2. TRBV23-1 is treated as an ORF (open reading frame) with a function not yet certain. The V and J ends lost 0 bases and 8 bases, in that order; junction bases with no gene match: 7. This CDR3 comprises 15 residues. CDR3 in amino acids: CASSQSEREGDEQFF. The CDR3 nucleotides are TGCGCCAGCAGTCAATCTGAGCGGGAAGGGGATGAGCAGTTCTTC.

In its sample, this clonotype was seen many times. The chain joins TRBV14 to TRBJ2-1, with TRBD2 matching 11 bases. V trimming: 4 bases; J trimming: 6 bases; junction bases outside the gene matches: 11. The CDR3 runs to 17 residues. The V gene's germline CDR1 is SGHDN and CDR2 FVKESK. The CDR3 spells CASSLRLAGLYFNEQFF. CDR3 sequence (DNA): TGTGCCAGCAGCCTTCGACTAGCGGGACTCTACTTCAATGAGCAGTTCTTC.

V usage is TRBV12-3 or TRBV12-4 and J usage is TRBJ1-5; a possible D gene is TRBD1 (5 bases). V dropped 4 bases and J dropped 6 bases, with 19 bases sitting between them. The CDR3 is 16 residues long. For the CDR3, the DNA is TGTGCCAGCAGTTCTTGGGGGTCCGATACCACTCAGCCCCAGCATTTT. Its translation is CASSSWGSDTTQPQHF.

A single count supports this clonotype. In nucleotides, the CDR3 is TGTGCCAGCAGCTTAGAGGGGACTGGCGCAGATGAGCAGTTCTTC. Amino acid sequence: CASSLEGTGADEQFF. The gene calls are TRBV7-6 and TRBJ2-1, with D perhaps matching TRBD2 (6 bases). CDR1 and CDR2 from the germline V gene are SGHVS and FNYEAQ. V was cut by 1 base and J by 8 bases, with 15 bases left in between. This CDR3 has 15 amino acids.